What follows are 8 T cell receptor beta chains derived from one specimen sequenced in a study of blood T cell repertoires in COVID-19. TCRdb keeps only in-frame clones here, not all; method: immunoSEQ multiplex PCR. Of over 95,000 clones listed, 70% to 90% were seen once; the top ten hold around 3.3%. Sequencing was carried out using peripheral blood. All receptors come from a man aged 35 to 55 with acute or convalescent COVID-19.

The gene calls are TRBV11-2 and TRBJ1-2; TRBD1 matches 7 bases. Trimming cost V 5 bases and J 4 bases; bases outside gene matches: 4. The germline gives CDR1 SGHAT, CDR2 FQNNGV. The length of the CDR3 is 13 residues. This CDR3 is CASSPGTVYGYTF. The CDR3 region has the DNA TGTGCCAGCAGCCCCGGGACAGTCTATGGCTACACCTTC.

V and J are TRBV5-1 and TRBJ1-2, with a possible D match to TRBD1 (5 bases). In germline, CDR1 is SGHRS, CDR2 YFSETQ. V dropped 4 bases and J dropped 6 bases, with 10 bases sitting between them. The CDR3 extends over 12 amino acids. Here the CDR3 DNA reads TGCGCCAGCAGCAAGACAGCAGATGGCTACACCTTC. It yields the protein CASSKTADGYTF.

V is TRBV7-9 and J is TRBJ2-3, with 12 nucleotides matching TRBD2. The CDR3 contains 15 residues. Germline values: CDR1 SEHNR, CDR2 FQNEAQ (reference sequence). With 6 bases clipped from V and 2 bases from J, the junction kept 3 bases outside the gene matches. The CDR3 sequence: CASSGTSGPTDTQYF. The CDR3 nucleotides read TGTGCCAGCAGTGGGACTAGCGGGCCCACAGATACGCAGTATTTT.

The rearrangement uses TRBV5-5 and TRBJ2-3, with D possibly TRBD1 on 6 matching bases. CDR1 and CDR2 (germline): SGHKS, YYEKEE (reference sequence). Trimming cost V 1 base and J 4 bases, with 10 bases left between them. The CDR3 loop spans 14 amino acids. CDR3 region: CASSLRRGADTQYF. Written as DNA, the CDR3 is TGTGCCAGCAGCTTGCGCAGGGGTGCAGATACGCAGTATTTT. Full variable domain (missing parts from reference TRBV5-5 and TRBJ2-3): DAGVTQSPTHLIKTRGQQVTLRCSPISGHKSVSWYQQVLGQGPQFIFQYYEKEERGRGNFPDRFSARQFPNYSSELNVNALLLGDSALYLCASSLRRGADTQYFGPGTRLTVL.

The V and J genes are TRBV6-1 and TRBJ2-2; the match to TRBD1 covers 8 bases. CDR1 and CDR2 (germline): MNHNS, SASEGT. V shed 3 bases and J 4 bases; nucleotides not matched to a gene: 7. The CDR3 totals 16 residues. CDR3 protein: CASSDGTGRPTGELFF. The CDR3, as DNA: TGTGCCAGCAGTGACGGGACAGGTAGACCCACCGGGGAGCTGTTTTTT.

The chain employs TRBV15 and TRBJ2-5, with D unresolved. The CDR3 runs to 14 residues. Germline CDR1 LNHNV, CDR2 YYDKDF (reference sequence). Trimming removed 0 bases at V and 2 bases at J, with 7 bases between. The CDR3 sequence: CATSRDNTQETQYF. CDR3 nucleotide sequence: TGTGCCACCAGCAGAGATAACACACAAGAGACCCAGTACTTC.

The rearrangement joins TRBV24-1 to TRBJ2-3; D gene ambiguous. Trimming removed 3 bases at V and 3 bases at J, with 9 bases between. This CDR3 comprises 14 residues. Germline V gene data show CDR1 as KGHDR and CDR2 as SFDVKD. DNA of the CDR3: TGTGCCACCAGTGATCCTACGGGTACAGATACGCAGTATTTT. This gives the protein CATSDPTGTDTQYF.

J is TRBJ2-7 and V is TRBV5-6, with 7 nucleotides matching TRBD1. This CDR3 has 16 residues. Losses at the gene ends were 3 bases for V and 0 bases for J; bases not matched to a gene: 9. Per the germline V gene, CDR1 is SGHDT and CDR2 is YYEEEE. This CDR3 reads CASSSLPGQSSYEQYF. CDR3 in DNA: TGTGCCAGCAGCTCCCTACCGGGACAGTCCTCCTACGAGCAGTACTTC.